The source of this T cell receptor (beta chain) is a study of low-dose radiotherapy and immunotherapy resistance in tumors (dated 2022 in TCRdb). Background on the whole study: Cohort 1 received 0.5 Gy per fraction every 2 weeks, with a prescribed total PTV dose of 6.5 Gy. Randomization of trial participants into treatment groups was not performed. Patients were given nivolumab as a 240 mg flat dose every two weeks and ipilimumab at 1 mg/kg every six weeks, with both drugs delivered intravenously. Intravenous cyclophosphamide at 200 mg/m2 was administered every two weeks, one day ahead of each radiation and immunotherapy administration. For Cohort 2, the dose was 1 Gy per fraction given every two weeks, adding up to 13 Gy in total across 26 weeks. Eight patients were included in the translational analysis, namely three from the first dose cohort plus the first five from the second dose cohort. Starting on cycle 1 day 1, patients took 300 mg of aspirin by mouth once daily for four cycles.

CDR1 is given as SGHTA and CDR2 as FQGNSA, both from the germline V gene. From the cysteine through the phenylalanine, the CDR3 covers 15 amino acids. The sequence is cut down to CDR3 DNA, 45 bases in frame from base 1. V is shortened by 5 bases, J by 9 bases, and the region joining them spans 20 bases. This clonotype was seen repeatedly, ten times or more. What this receptor recognizes is not known. Nothing much larger sits one base from this clone, and base qualities are not available. The time point label corresponds to: before trial treatment. The donors came from RACIN, which was a single-arm phase I dose-escalation trial that paired nivolumab and ipilimumab with aspirin, low-dose cyclophosphamide and low-dose radiotherapy. Patients with advanced, TIL-negative solid tumors were considered eligible. The run used an Illumina HiSeq 2500. To make first-strand cDNA, Superscript III was used along with a set of TRAV- and TRBV-specific primers so that both the TCRalpha and TCRbeta chains were covered. TCRs were amplified for 15 to 20 PCR cycles with Phusion, using a constant-region primer paired with the adapter attached to the V primers. The MessageAmp II aRNA Amplification Kit was used to amplify the isolated mRNA, with in vitro transcription run for roughly 16 hours at 37 degrees C. The Dynabeads mRNA DIRECT Purification Kit was used to isolate the mRNA for TCR sequencing. Indexed Illumina adapters were added in a second approximately 27-cycle Phusion PCR, and the resulting products were purified with AMPure XP beads. On the study's bioinformatics: Using custom Perl scripts, TCR sequences encoding the same protein were pooled, out-of-frame sequences were removed, and the abundance of each clonotype was computed. TCR sequences supported by only a single read were excluded from analysis. Shannon entropy, Gini index, clonality, richness, and the frequency of TCRs shared between repertoires were included as repertoire metrics. TCRdb's own reprocessing of the public reads used fastp at Q25 and MiXCR and kept productive beta chains. Here each entry gathers all rows of one CDR3 protein and keeps the most common genes and DNA. The V and J calls and clone size are TCRdb's, not the authors'. A total of about 64,000 distinct CDR3 sequences appear in this sample, about 25% of them only once. The ten largest make up 6.6% of the sample.

The V gene is TRBV7-2 and the J gene is TRBJ2-1; the D gene identity is not certain. The sequenced sample was PBMCs, obtained before treatment. This receptor was identified in a male donor with rectosigmoid adenocarcinoma. The DNA sequence is given as TGTGCCAGCAGCCAAAGATTGGACCCTCGGTTTGAGCAGTTCTTC. This is translated as CASSQRLDPRFEQFF.